The 18 T cell receptor beta chains listed next were all sequenced from one sample in a study of blood T cell repertoires in COVID-19 (TCRdb year 2020). The library relied on the immunoSEQ multiplex PCR assay. Sourced from immuneACCESS, this table was stored by TCRdb with only in-frame sequences that have V and J called. A share of the clones is absent; for the studies checked, an unresolved V gene accounts for under half, and the remainder has no known explanation. In this sample the table shows about 200,000 clones, roughly nine tenths of which occur a single time. Around 0.84% of the sample is held by the ten biggest clonotypes. Sequences were obtained from peripheral blood. The receptor source for this set is a man aged 55 to 69 with COVID-19, enrolled during active disease.

The chain uses TRBV11-2 and TRBJ2-1; a weak D match, TRBD2 (5 bases). The germline V gene encodes CDR1 SGHAT and CDR2 FQNNGV. V lost 5 bases, J lost 13 bases, and 15 bases lay in between. The CDR3 consists of 12 residues. The CDR3 loop reads CASSQGPGIQFF. The CDR3 DNA reads TGTGCCAGCAGCCAAGGACCGGGGATTCAGTTCTTC.

CDR3 sequence reads: CASRGGRNYEQYF. CDR3 sequence (DNA): TGTGCCAGCCGCGGCGGGAGGAACTACGAGCAGTACTTC. This chain joins TRBV21-1 and TRBJ2-7; TRBD2, the table's D call, lacks a check against the DNA. TRBV21-1 corresponds to a pseudogene. This CDR3 is 13 amino acids long.

The chain combines TRBV28 with TRBJ1-1; 11 bases fit TRBD1. The V gene's germline CDR1 is MDHEN and CDR2 SYDVKM. The CDR3 runs 14 residues. V trimming: 11 bases; J trimming: 5 bases; junction bases outside the gene matches: 10. CDR3 residues: CAGRTGGASTEAFF. Written as DNA, the CDR3 is TGTGCCGGAAGGACAGGGGGCGCGTCAACTGAAGCTTTCTTT.

This clone showed up just once. This chain links TRBV9 with TRBJ1-4; the D gene is possibly TRBD1 (6 bases). Between the trimmed V and J ends, which lost 6 bases and 7 bases, there was a span of 19 bases. Germline lookup yields CDR1 SGDLS and CDR2 YYNGEE. This CDR3 spans 15 amino acids. The CDR3: CASTGGGLRSEKLFF. The CDR3 DNA sequence: TGTGCCAGCACCGGCGGGGGGCTGAGGAGTGAAAAACTGTTTTTT.

This clone showed up just once. The CDR3 loop is CASSLAPPVTSGATYEQYF. The CDR3 nucleotides are TGTGCCAGCAGCTTAGCGCCTCCGGTGACTAGCGGGGCTACCTACGAGCAGTACTTC. The gene calls are TRBV7-6 and TRBJ2-7, with 11 bases fitting TRBD2. Trimming took 0 bases from V and 2 from J; bases not matched to a gene: 12. The CDR3 loop spans 19 amino acids. The germline gives CDR1 SGHVS, CDR2 FNYEAQ.

This clone was observed a few times. This rearrangement joins TRBV18 to TRBJ2-7, with D possibly matching TRBD2 (5 bases). The V and J ends lost 3 bases and 4 bases respectively, with 13 bases between them. The V gene's germline CDR1 is KGHSH and CDR2 LQKENI. This CDR3 has 14 residues. The CDR3 region is CASSPSSSGYEQYF. The DNA for the CDR3 is TGTGCCAGCTCACCGTCTTCAAGCGGATACGAGCAGTACTTC.

CDR3 residues: CASSQDIPNTEAFF. CDR3 in DNA: TGTGCCAGCAGCCAAGATATCCCGAACACTGAAGCTTTCTTT. This chain joins TRBV3-1 (or the pseudogene TRBV3-2) and TRBJ1-1; D unresolved. The CDR3 runs 14 residues. V was clipped by 0 bases and J by 1 base, with 6 bases between them. CDR1 is LGHDT, CDR2 YNNKEL, per germline (reference sequence).

The chain is built from TRBV2 and TRBJ1-2; 9 bases are a match to TRBD1. Trimming removed 6 bases from V and 5 bases from J; junction bases left unmatched: 7. This CDR3 has 14 amino acids. Per the germline V gene, CDR1 is SNHLY and CDR2 is FYNNEI. CDR3 protein: CASSPSTGGYGYTF. The DNA for the CDR3 is TGTGCCAGCAGCCCCTCGACAGGGGGTTATGGCTACACCTTC. Full variable domain (missing parts from reference TRBV2 and TRBJ1-2): EPEVTQTPSHQVTQMGQEVILRCVPISNHLYFYWYRQILGQKVEFLVSFYNNEISEKSEIFDDQFSVERPDGSNFTLKIRSTKLEDSAMYFCASSPSTGGYGYTFGSGTRLTVV.

This chain connects TRBV6-5 to TRBJ2-1; D uncertain. The CDR3 runs 14 residues. V gave up 8 bases and J gave up 2 bases, with 13 bases separating them. Germline assignment: CDR1 MNHEY and CDR2 SVGAGI. The CDR3 DNA reads TGTGCCAGCCAGGCCCCTGGTGCCTACAATGAGCAGTTCTTC. Its translation is CASQAPGAYNEQFF.

This sequence joins TRBV6-2 or TRBV6-3 and TRBJ2-2; the D is unclear. This CDR3 is 15 amino acids long. The V gene's germline CDR1 is MNHEY and CDR2 SVGEGT. Trimming pared 4 bases from V and 7 bases from J, leaving 16 bases between. The CDR3 loop is CASSWSVPSSGELFF. CDR3 in DNA: TGTGCCAGCAGTTGGTCAGTCCCTTCCAGCGGGGAGCTGTTTTTT.

The chain has TRBV6-5 and TRBJ2-7; D may be TRBD1 (7 bases). V was cut by 6 bases and J by 12 bases, with 15 bases left in between. Germline V lookup: CDR1 MNHEY, CDR2 SVGAGI. The CDR3 sequence is 11 residues long. The CDR3: CASSRGGDRYF. Written as DNA, the CDR3 is TGTGCCAGCAGCCGAGGAGGGGACAGGTACTTC.

The chain is built from TRBV25-1 and TRBJ2-1, with 7 bases fitting TRBD1. The J segment lost 1 base and the V segment lost 0 bases, leaving 6 bases of the junction unmatched. This CDR3 has 17 residues. Germline CDR1 reads MGHDK; CDR2 reads SYGVNS. CDR3 DNA sequence: TGTGCCAGCAGTGAATATTCAGGGGGATTGTCCTACAATGAGCAGTTCTTC. Its protein product is CASSEYSGGLSYNEQFF.

The genes are TRBV28 and TRBJ2-7, with 14 bases aligning to TRBD2. Trimming at V came to 4 bases and at J to 2 bases, leaving 7 bases not matched to a gene. Germline CDR1 is MDHEN and CDR2 is SYDVKM. The CDR3 runs 17 residues. The CDR3 nucleotides read TGTGCCAGCAGTTCCATCGGACTAGCGGGAGGAACCTACGAGCAGTACTTC. It codes for CASSSIGLAGGTYEQYF.

This clone was counted a few times. The rearrangement joins TRBV4-2 to TRBJ1-2; maybe TRBD1 (6 bases). V lost 0 bases and J lost 8, with 19 bases in between. Germline-derived CDR1 and CDR2 are LGHNA and YNFKEQ. This CDR3 spans 16 amino acids. CDR3 loop: CASSQDLTRTGGGYTF. As DNA, the CDR3 is TGTGCCAGCAGCCAAGATCTAACCAGGACGGGGGGCGGCTACACCTTC.

This clone was observed a handful of times. The chain has TRBV20-1 and TRBJ1-1; no firm D call. CDR1 and CDR2 from the germline V gene are DFQATT and SNEGSKA (reference sequence). This CDR3 comprises 13 residues. V lost 3 bases and J 1 base, leaving 9 bases between the germline ends. The CDR3 loop reads CSASQPRNTEAFF. The CDR3, as DNA: TGCAGTGCTAGTCAACCGCGGAACACTGAAGCTTTCTTT.

The chain has TRBV14 and TRBJ2-7, with 7 bases identical to TRBD2. Germline V gives CDR1 SGHDN, CDR2 FVKESK. V shed 6 bases and J 7 bases; nucleotides not matched to a gene: 9. This CDR3 has 13 amino acids. CDR3: CASRSSASGEQYF. The CDR3 DNA reads as TGTGCCAGCAGATCTAGCGCTAGCGGTGAGCAGTACTTC.

This clone is a singleton in its sample. The chain carries TRBV2 and TRBJ1-2, with 8 bases lining up with TRBD1. The V gene end was trimmed by 8 bases and the J gene end by 6 bases; junction bases not matched to a gene: 11. This CDR3 has 14 amino acids. From germline, CDR1 is SNHLY and CDR2 FYNNEI. This chain's CDR3 is CASGSVRTGNGYTF. In DNA form, the CDR3 reads TGTGCCAGCGGATCCGTACGGACAGGGAATGGCTACACCTTC.

The chain employs TRBV28 and TRBJ1-2, with unresolved D. Trimming stripped 6 bases from V and 5 bases from J, with 10 bases between. The CDR3 sequence is 12 residues long. Looked up from germline, CDR1 is MDHEN and CDR2 is SYDVKM. In nucleotides, the CDR3 is TGTGCCAGCAGCAGTACAATTTATGGCTACACCTTC. Its translation: CASSSTIYGYTF.